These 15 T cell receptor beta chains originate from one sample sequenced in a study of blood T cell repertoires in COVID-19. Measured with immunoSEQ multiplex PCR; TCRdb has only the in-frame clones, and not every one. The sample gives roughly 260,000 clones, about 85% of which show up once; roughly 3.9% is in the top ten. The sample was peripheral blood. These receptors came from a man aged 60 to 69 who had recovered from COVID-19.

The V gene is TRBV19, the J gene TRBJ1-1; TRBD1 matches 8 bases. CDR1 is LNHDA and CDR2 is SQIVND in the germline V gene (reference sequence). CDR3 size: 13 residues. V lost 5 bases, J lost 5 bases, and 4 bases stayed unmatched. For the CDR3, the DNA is TGTGCCAGTAGTTCCAGGGGGCTGACTGAAGCTTTCTTT. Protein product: CASSSRGLTEAFF.

The CDR3 DNA sequence: TGTGCCAGCAGCCTTGGACTATACACCGGGGAGCTGTTTTTT. Protein sequence: CASSLGLYTGELFF. This rearrangement joins TRBV21-1 to TRBJ2-2; the table's D call TRBD2 went unverified against the DNA. TRBV21-1 is flagged as a pseudogene. This CDR3 spans 14 amino acids.

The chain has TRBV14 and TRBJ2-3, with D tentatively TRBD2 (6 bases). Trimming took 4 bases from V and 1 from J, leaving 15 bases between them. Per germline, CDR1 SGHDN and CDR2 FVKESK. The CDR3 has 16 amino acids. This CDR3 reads CASSPRGGARTDTQYF. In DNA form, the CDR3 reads TGTGCCAGCAGCCCCCGAGGCGGGGCCCGCACAGATACGCAGTATTTT.

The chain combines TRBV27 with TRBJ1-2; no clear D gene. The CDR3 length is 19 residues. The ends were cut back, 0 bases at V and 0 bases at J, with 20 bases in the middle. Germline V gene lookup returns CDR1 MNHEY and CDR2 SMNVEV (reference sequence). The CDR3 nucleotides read TGTGCCAGCAGTTTATCTAACCCCTTCCCAGGCAGCCCTAACTATGGCTACACCTTC. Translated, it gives CASSLSNPFPGSPNYGYTF.

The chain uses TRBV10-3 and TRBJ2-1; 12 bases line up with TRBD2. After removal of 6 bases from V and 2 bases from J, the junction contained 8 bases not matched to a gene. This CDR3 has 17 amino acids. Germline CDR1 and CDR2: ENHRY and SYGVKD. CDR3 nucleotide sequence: TGTGCCATCAGCGGGGGTACTAGCGGGGGGACCTACAATGAGCAGTTCTTC. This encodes CAISGGTSGGTYNEQFF.

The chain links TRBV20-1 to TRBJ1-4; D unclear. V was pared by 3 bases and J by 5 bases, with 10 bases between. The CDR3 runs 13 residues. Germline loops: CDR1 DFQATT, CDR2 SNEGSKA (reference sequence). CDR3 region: CSASQPGNEKLFF. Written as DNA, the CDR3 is TGCAGTGCTAGTCAGCCGGGGAATGAAAAACTGTTTTTT.

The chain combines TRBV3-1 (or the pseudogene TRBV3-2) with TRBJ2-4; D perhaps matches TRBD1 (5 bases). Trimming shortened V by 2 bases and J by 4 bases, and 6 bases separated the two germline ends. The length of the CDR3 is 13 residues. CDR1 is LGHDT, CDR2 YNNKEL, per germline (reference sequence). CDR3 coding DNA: TGTGCCAGCAGCCAACGGACAAAAAACATTCAGTACTTC. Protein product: CASSQRTKNIQYF.

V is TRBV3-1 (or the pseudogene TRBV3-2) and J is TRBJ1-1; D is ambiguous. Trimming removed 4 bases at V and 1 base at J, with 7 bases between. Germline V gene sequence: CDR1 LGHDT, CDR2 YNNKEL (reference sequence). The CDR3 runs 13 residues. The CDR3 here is CASSPNRNTEAFF. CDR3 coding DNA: TGTGCCAGCAGCCCCAACAGGAACACTGAAGCTTTCTTT.

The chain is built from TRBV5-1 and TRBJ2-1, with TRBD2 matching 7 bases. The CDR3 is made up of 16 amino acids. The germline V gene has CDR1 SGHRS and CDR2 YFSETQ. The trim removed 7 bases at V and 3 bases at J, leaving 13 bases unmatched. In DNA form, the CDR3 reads TGCGCCAGCTCCCCATCGGGACTACGAAACTACAATGAGCAGTTCTTC. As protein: CASSPSGLRNYNEQFF.

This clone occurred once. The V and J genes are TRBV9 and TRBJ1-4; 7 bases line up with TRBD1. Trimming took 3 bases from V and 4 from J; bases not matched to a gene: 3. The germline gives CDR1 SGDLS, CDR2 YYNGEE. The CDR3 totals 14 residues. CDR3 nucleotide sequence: TGTGCCAGCAGCGACCGGGACAGTAATGAAAAACTGTTTTTT. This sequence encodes CASSDRDSNEKLFF.

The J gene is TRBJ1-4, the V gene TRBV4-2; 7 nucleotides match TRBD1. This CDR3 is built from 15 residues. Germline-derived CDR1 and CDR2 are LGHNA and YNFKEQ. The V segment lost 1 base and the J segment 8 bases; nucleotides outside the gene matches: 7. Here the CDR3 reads CASSQGRGLQEKLFF. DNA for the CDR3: TGTGCCAGCAGCCAAGGTAGGGGGCTTCAAGAAAAACTGTTTTTT.

The chain's CDR3 is CASSIQRGPTNTGELFF. The CDR3 DNA is TGTGCCAGTAGTATTCAGCGGGGGCCCACGAACACCGGGGAGCTGTTTTTT. The chain carries TRBV19 and TRBJ2-2; the match to TRBD2 covers 8 bases. CDR1 and CDR2 (germline): LNHDA, SQIVND (reference sequence). The trim removed 3 bases at V and 0 bases at J, leaving 6 bases unmatched. The CDR3 contains 17 residues.

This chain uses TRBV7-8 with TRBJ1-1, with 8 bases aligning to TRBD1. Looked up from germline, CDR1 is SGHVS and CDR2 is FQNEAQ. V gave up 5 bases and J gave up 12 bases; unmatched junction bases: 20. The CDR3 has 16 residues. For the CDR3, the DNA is TGTGCCAGCAGCCTCGGGGTGGGGTCCGGACAGGGCTTGCCTTTCTTT. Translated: CASSLGVGSGQGLPFF.

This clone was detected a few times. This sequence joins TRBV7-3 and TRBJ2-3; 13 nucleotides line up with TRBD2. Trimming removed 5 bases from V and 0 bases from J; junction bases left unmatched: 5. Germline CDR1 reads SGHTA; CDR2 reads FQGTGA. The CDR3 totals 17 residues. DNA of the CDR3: TGTGCCAGCAGCCCCCGGACTAGCGGGGGCAGCACAGATACGCAGTATTTT. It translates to CASSPRTSGGSTDTQYF.

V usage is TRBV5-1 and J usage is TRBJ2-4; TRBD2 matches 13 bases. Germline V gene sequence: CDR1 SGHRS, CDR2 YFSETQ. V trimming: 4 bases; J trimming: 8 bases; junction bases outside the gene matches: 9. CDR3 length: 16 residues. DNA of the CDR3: TGCGCCAGCAGCATACGACTAGCGGGGGGCCGGGACATTCAGTACTTC. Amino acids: CASSIRLAGGRDIQYF.